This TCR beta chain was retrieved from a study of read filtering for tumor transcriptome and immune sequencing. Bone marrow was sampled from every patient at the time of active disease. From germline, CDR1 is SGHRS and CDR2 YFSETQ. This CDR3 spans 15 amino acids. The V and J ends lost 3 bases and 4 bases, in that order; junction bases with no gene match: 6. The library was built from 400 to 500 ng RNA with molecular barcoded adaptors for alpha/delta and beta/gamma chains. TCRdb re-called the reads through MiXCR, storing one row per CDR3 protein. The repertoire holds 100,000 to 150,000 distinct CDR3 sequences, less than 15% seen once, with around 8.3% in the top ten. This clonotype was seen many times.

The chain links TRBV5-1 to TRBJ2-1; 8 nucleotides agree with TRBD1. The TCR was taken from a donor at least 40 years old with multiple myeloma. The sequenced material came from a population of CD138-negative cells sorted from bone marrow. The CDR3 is CASSYSQGAYNEQFF. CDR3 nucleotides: TGCGCCAGCAGCTATTCTCAGGGGGCATACAATGAGCAGTTCTTC.